A selection of T cell receptor beta chains follows, all from one sample in a study of post-analysis software for immune sequencing data. TCRdb reprocessed the PCR reads via MiXCR and lists one record per CDR3 protein. The table shows hundreds of thousands of distinct CDR3 sequences, with 55% to 60% occurring only once. The source material was blood. The receptors shown here come from a girl aged 2 to 9 with multiple sclerosis. Both conserved end residues are trimmed from each CDR3.

cdr3_aa j_call v_call
SVSNRDRAYEQY TRBJ2-7 TRBV29-1
ASSRSGTSGLQETQY TRBJ2-5 TRBV6-6
ASSPRTGAAGNTIY TRBJ1-3 TRBV12-3/TRBV12-4
SVEDLTGAPYSNYGYT TRBJ1-2 TRBV29-1
ASSLDYGYT TRBJ1-2 TRBV7-2
ASSPHHMGVGTEAF TRBJ1-1 TRBV7-2
ASSLSGPVGSTDTQY TRBJ2-3 TRBV28
ASSYVQNIQY TRBJ2-4 TRBV12-3/TRBV12-4
ASSSRWGHDEQF TRBJ2-1 TRBV5-4
ASSPRASGGAQQETQY TRBJ2-5 TRBV18
ASSLGKGYGYT TRBJ1-2 TRBV5-1
ATSDPTGGSYNEQF TRBJ2-1 TRBV24-1
ASSVGWGVSYEQY TRBJ2-7 TRBV7-2
ATSSGRGKAGELF TRBJ2-2 TRBV15
ASSPGDSIYGYT TRBJ1-2 TRBV18
ASSPLSGIPYNEQF TRBJ2-1 TRBV7-2
ASSLEDYSPLH TRBJ1-6 TRBV12-3/TRBV12-4
SFGQGTDTQY TRBJ2-3 TRBV29-1
ASSTRQGYYEQF TRBJ2-1 TRBV6-5
ASSLSRGQGPTNYGYT TRBJ1-2 TRBV7-9
ASSQDHRLYERY TRBJ2-7 TRBV3-1
ASSEEAQETQY NA TRBV6-1
ASSPLESGSGTDTQY TRBJ2-3 TRBV12-3/TRBV12-4
AISELDPNPYNEQF TRBJ2-1 TRBV10-3
AISESGAGVNQPQH TRBJ1-5 TRBV10-3
ASSTGLGYT TRBJ1-2 TRBV12-3/TRBV12-4
SAREDSNGYT TRBJ1-2 TRBV20-1
ASSVGTSGGTDTQY TRBJ2-3 TRBV10-1
ASSPGTDTQY TRBJ2-3 TRBV18
ASSFGDGRHTQY TRBJ2-3 TRBV5-6
ASNLAGEYEQY TRBJ2-7 TRBV11-2
ASSDISGGVRAYNEQF TRBJ2-1 TRBV12-3/TRBV12-4
ASSEGSPSRETQY TRBJ2-5 TRBV25-1
ASSLEGGTNNEKLF TRBJ1-4 TRBV7-2
ASSQEPRGQPQH TRBJ1-5 TRBV4-2
SARDPGGRAYNEQY NA TRBV20-1
AGGRVPDEQF TRBJ2-1 TRBV12-5
SVQFSSTDTQY TRBJ2-3 TRBV29-1
ASSFRVSTDTQY TRBJ2-3 TRBV7-2
ASSVGPLNTGELF TRBJ2-2 TRBV5-1
ASTTTSGGYLRNEQF TRBJ2-1 TRBV27
ASSPGRSYEQY TRBJ2-7 TRBV5-6
SARGDRGPHSYT TRBJ1-2 TRBV20-1
SASPYGSNEQF TRBJ2-1 TRBV20-1
ASSSLATSGRQETQY TRBJ2-5 TRBV5-6
SVARQSSYNEQF TRBJ2-1 TRBV29-1
ASNLLTDTQY TRBJ2-3 TRBV6-1
ASSQDPGFNEQF TRBJ2-1 TRBV4-1
SAREGADNTEAF TRBJ1-1 TRBV20-1
ASKDRKDSPLH TRBJ1-6 TRBV5-1
SARAESTDTQY TRBJ2-3 TRBV20-1
ASSLGATAGTDTQY TRBJ2-3 TRBV27
ASSFTRLVTADTQY TRBJ2-3 TRBV7-2
ASSFLAEQF TRBJ2-1 TRBV2
ANSLPVYNEQF TRBJ2-1 TRBV5-1
ASSPLGVSSYNEQF TRBJ2-1 TRBV7-3
ASIPQIPYEQY NA TRBV25-1